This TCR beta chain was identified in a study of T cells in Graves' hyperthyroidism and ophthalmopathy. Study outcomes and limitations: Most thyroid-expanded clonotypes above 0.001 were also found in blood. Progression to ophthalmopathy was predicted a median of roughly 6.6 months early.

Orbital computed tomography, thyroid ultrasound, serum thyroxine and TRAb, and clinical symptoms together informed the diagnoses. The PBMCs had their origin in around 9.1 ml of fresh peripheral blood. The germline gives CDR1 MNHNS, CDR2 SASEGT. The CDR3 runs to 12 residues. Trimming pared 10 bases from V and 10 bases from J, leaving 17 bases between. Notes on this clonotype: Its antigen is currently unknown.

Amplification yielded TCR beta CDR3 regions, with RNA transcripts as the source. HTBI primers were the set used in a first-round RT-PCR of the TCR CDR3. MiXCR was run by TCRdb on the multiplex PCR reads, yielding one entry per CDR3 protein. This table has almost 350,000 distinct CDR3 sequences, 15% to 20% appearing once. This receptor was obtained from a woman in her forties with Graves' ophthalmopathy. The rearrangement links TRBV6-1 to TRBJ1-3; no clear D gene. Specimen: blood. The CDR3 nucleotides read TGTGCCATCCGGGTTGAGACCGGTACCATATATTTT. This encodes CAIRVETGTIYF.